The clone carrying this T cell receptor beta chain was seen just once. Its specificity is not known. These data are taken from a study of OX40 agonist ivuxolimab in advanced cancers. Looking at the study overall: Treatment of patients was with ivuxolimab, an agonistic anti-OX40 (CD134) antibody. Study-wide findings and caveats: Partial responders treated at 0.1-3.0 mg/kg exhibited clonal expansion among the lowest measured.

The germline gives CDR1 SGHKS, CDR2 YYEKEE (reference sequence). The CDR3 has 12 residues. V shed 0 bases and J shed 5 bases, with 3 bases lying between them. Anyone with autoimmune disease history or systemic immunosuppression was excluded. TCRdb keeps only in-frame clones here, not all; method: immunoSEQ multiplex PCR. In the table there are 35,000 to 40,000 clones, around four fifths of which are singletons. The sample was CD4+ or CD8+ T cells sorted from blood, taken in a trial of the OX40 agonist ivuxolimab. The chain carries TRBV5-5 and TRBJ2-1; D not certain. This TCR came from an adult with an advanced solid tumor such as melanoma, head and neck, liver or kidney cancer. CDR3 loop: CASSLGDNEQFF. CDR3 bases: TGTGCCAGCAGCTTGGGGGACAATGAGCAGTTCTTC.